This TCR beta chain was recorded in a study of cytomegalovirus exposure and HLA in healthy donors (dated by TCRdb to between 2016 and 2019). At the level of the whole study: In an earlier analysis of around 540 of the donors, about 260 Gb of sequence data and 117 million unique TCR beta sequences from approximately 180 million T cells were reported. The number of donors typed differed by locus, with 629-630 for A, B, C, DRB1 and DQB1, more than 500 for DQA1, about 610 for DPA1, and some 440 for DPB1. Of the approximately 400 genotyped donors, approximately 80% fell in the genetic ancestry cluster associated with self-reported Caucasian donors. The T cell repertoires of under 700 subjects were profiled by immunosequencing and related to cytomegalovirus serostatus. The aim of the study was to test whether cataloging public T cell receptors could identify signatures of past pathogen exposure. Rather than drawing on any new phenotypic data, the later analysis identified candidate immune exposures from TCR beta sequences and the way those sequences occurred across donors. Along with the 666-subject first cohort, a separate validation cohort of over 90 different subjects was used. Every repertoire in the discovery cohort had been generated on one and the same sequencing platform. Five DR-DQ haplotypes were treated as single units for association and clustering because of strong linkage in the cohort. Around 330 gigabases of sequencing data and approximately 92 million unique TCR sequences made up an early release that covered over 550 HLA-typed donors. The study combined high-throughput TCR immunosequencing, statistical association of individual TCRs with disease status, and machine learning to predict cytomegalovirus infection status. Both class I and class II loci were covered by HLA typing, at four-digit resolution. A later analysis re-examined previously published TCR beta repertoires from several hundred donors and added high-resolution HLA genotyping to investigate patterns of TCR occurrence. An earlier analysis of about 600 of the donors used high-throughput TCR beta sequencing to judge whether each TCR beta V gene segment behaved as functional or pseudogenic. Genome-wide SNP genotypes for about 65% of the roughly 670 donors were used in a later genetic analysis, which treated that subset as a discovery cohort. Among roughly 370 genotyped donors of the cohort, an average of about 240,000 unique TCR beta nucleotide sequences were sequenced per donor, roughly 20% of them non-productive. Donor age, sex, ethnicity and CMV serostatus were compiled together with the repertoire data. What the research found in general, with its limitations: The cohort was sequenced for TCR beta chains only, and without alpha or paired-chain data the features that could be detected were limited. Because some donors lacked HLA typing at each locus, the association tests relied only on the typed subset. A group of highly shared sequence variants was considered likely to be a technical artifact of the sequencing pipeline. In vitro tests confirmed that a few of the cytomegalovirus-associated TCR beta chains recognize cytomegalovirus antigens. A later genetic analysis reported fewer N-insertions in productive TCRs among donors in an Asian-associated ancestry cluster than the roughly 700-donor mean. Immune exposure information for the cohort was limited to CMV serostatus. A later analysis found that HLA-associated TCR beta chains were more clonally expanded and had lower generation probabilities than equally common non-associated chains. When HLA alleles, especially DR and DQ, strongly co-occurred, attributing TCR associations to individual alleles was difficult. Broadly in line with IMGT annotations, most TCR beta V segments showed up in productive rearrangements about 87% or about 30% of the time in an earlier analysis of around 600 of the donors. In a later analysis, most CMV-associated TCR beta chains were found to appear HLA-restricted, with HLA associations seemingly driven largely by CMV exposure. A further reported finding was that TCR beta sequences accurately predicted the HLA-A and HLA-B alleles for most subjects in the first cohort. Linkage disequilibrium might explain the correlated functional status among segregating V segments, but an unknown experimental factor could not be excluded. In a later analysis, some 18,000 TCR beta sequences were associated with specific HLA alleles at a false discovery rate of 0.05. Some IMGT-functional V segments, including TRBV6-2 and TRBV6-3, could not be told apart with the 87-base-pair reads, so those segments were excluded. An association between a missense DCLRE1C variant and V-gene and J-gene trimming of TCR beta chains was found in a later genetic analysis and replicated in an independent cohort. Sequencing depth was assumed to be roughly uniform across donors in the presence/absence analyses, though that assumption may not hold. Because counts were too low, roughly 18 rarely observed V segments, including chromosome 9 orphons, were left out of the earlier analysis of 587 of the donors. In the study, about 150 TCR beta chains were listed as associated with cytomegalovirus. The authors suggested that the approach could potentially be generalized to other disease states and immunological phenotypes. Most TCR sequences were seen in very few donors, while some public TCRs were found in many individuals. In a later analysis, several top co-occurrence clusters were reported to appear linked to parvovirus B19, influenza, CMV and Epstein-Barr virus. In a later analysis, TCR association rates were found to vary across HLA loci, with the most associated TCRs seen for DRB1 alleles and the fewest for HLA-C alleles. The classifier was reported to diagnose cytomegalovirus status with high specificity and sensitivity in both the original cohort and the validation cohort.

Spanning cysteine to phenylalanine, the CDR3 consists of 15 amino acids. Only the CDR3 part of the read is kept: 45 bases, read in frame from the first base. CDR1 SGHVS and CDR2 FQNEAQ are derived from the germline V gene. Relative to germline, V is 1 base shorter and J is 4 bases shorter, with 11 bases between their ends. Libraries were constructed by the immunoSEQ multiplex PCR assay. The multiplex PCR relied on a mix of 60 forward primers for TCR Vbeta segments and 13 reverse primers for TCR Jbeta segments. A multiplex PCR assay on genomic DNA amplified the CDR3 region of rearranged TCR beta genes. The amplified TCR beta libraries were sequenced on the Illumina HiSeq System as 87-base-pair reads. Processing in the source paper ran as follows. A later analysis counted about 82 million unique TCR beta chains across the 670 or so repertoires, and some 11 million of these chains were shared by at least two donors. Raw reads were error-corrected and collapsed into unique sequences with a nearest-neighbor algorithm that merged closely related sequences to remove PCR and sequencing errors. CDR3 sequences were aligned to IMGT reference sequences to assign V, D and J gene segments. For a sequence to be retained, at least a six-nucleotide match to both a V gene segment and a J gene segment was required. Rearrangements were classified as productive when the CDR3 lacked stop codons and remained in frame with V and J, and all other rearrangements were classified as non-productive. Following IMGT convention, CDR3 was defined as the stretch from the second conserved V-encoded cysteine to the conserved J-encoded phenylalanine. The earlier analysis of some 580 of the donors excluded any sequence lacking an unambiguous match to a single V gene segment. In an earlier analysis of roughly 600 of the donors, a V segment was called functional when productive rearrangements were above 56.7%, and segregating when the standard deviation between donors exceeded 5%. A statistical classification framework was built to diagnose cytomegalovirus status from the catalog of TCR beta chain sequences. In a later analysis, V and J genes were assigned by comparing TCR nucleotide sequences against IMGT/GENE-DB human TR gene sequences. The TCRdist pipeline was used in a later analysis to assign CDR3 sequences and most-parsimonious VDJ recombination scenarios. A later analysis defined each TCR beta chain by its CDR3 amino acid sequence plus V-gene family, and excluded reads lacking a unique V-gene family. In a later analysis, several hundred highly shared, low-generation-probability nucleotide sequences were removed to address suspected cross-contamination and a sequencing artifact. In a later analysis, a clonal expansion index for each public chain was calculated from normalized within-repertoire ranks of inferred template counts. In a later analysis, generation probabilities were computed using a VDJ recombination model fitted to out-of-frame rearrangements, and the results were checked against IGoR. A later analysis scored TCR-TCR, TCR-HLA and TCR-CMV co-occurrence with hypergeometric tests, applying a repertoire-size bias correction to TCR pairs. To estimate false discovery rates, a later analysis permuted the HLA or CMV assignments 20 times. In a later analysis, co-occurring TCRs were grouped using DBSCAN, and TCRdist sequence similarity was added for clustering within HLA-allele-positive subsets. For co-occurrence clustering, repertoires with fewer than 30,000 or more than 120,000 public chains were excluded, along with five repertoires with anomalous nucleotide sharing. TCRdb obtained this table from immuneACCESS and retained in-frame rearrangements with V and J assigned. These tables miss some clones; where compared with another copy, unresolved V genes account for less than half of the shortfall, and the remainder is unexplained. V and J calls plus clone size are reproduced from that table; the DNA served to infer D and trimming. This sample is represented by fewer than 250,000 clones; about 80% of them were singletons. The ten largest clones add up to less than 1.1% of the sample.

Note on this clone: Its cognate antigen has yet to be identified. No base qualities exist here, and no much larger clone lies one base off it.

The cohort was made up of approximately 670 healthy bone marrow donors. Cohort members were all nominally healthy when sampled, although unrecorded immune exposures were likely present. The donor tested CMV seronegative, placing the donor among the 350 or so seronegative members of the cohort. Every donor gave a peripheral blood sample, and the peripheral blood mononuclear cells from that sample were used for TCR beta sequencing. Genomic DNA was extracted from the blood cell samples with the Qiagen DNeasy Blood Extraction Kit. The sequenced material came from PBMCs. The chain joins TRBV7-8 to TRBJ1-3; no D gene is confidently identified. The TCR sequence derives from a middle-aged woman in good health and CMV-seronegative. The nucleotide sequence reads as follows: TGTGCCAGCAGCTTAGTGGGAGGTGTAGGAAACACCATATATTTT. The translation is CASSLVGGVGNTIYF.